These 12 T cell receptor beta chains came from one sample sequenced in a study of blood T cell repertoires in COVID-19. Generated by immunoSEQ multiplex PCR, the TCRdb table keeps only in-frame clones and is missing some. The data contain about 270,000 clones, around 88% of them singletons. The sample consisted of PBMCs or T cells enriched from blood (not recorded which). These receptors were taken from a woman between 40 and 55 years old with acute COVID-19.

This chain connects TRBV12-3 or TRBV12-4 to TRBJ2-1, with unresolved D. V was trimmed by 4 bases and J by 6 bases, leaving 7 bases between them. This CDR3 region has 12 residues. The CDR3 DNA reads TGTGCCAGCAGTTCCGGGTTCAATGAGCAGTTCTTC. Its protein is CASSSGFNEQFF.

Here the CDR3 reads CATLLMGGVLYGYTF. In nucleotides, the CDR3 is TGTGCCACTCTACTAATGGGGGGGGTTCTATATGGCTACACCTTC. The chain links TRBV28 to TRBJ1-2; D is perhaps TRBD1 (5 bases). Germline loops: CDR1 MDHEN, CDR2 SYDVKM. The V and J ends lost 10 bases and 5 bases respectively, with 23 bases between them. The CDR3 runs 15 residues.

This chain joins TRBV9 and TRBJ1-2; D possibly corresponds to TRBD1 (5 bases). Germline V gene data show CDR1 as SGDLS and CDR2 as YYNGEE. This CDR3 has 15 amino acids. V lost 4 bases, J lost 7 bases, and 20 bases lay in between. The CDR3 DNA reads as TGTGCCAGCAGCCACGACGCGCAGGGAGGTGGTGGCTACACCTTC. Translated, it gives CASSHDAQGGGGYTF.

This clone has a single count. V usage is TRBV3-1 (or the pseudogene TRBV3-2) and J usage is TRBJ2-2, with TRBD2 identical over 7 bases. V lost 0 bases to trimming and J lost 2 bases; unmatched junction nucleotides: 12. The germline V gene encodes CDR1 LGHDT and CDR2 YNNKEL (reference sequence). The CDR3 consists of 19 residues. The CDR3 nucleotides read TGTGCCAGCAGCCAAGATCGTAGTCCAGCGGGAACCAACACCGGGGAGCTGTTTTTT. Translation gives CASSQDRSPAGTNTGELFF.

The chain combines TRBV5-4 with TRBJ1-1; 11 nucleotides agree with TRBD1. Germline assignment: CDR1 SGHNT and CDR2 YYREEE (reference sequence). Losses at the gene ends were 3 bases for V and 3 bases for J; bases not matched to a gene: 4. CDR3 length: 15 residues. The CDR3 region has the DNA TGTGCCAGCAGCTGGGGACAGGGGGGGGACACTGAAGCTTTCTTT. Translating gives CASSWGQGGDTEAFF.

J is TRBJ2-1 and V is TRBV5-1; 8 nucleotides match TRBD1. Germline lookup yields CDR1 SGHRS and CDR2 YFSETQ. CDR3 size: 16 residues. V was clipped by 0 bases and J by 1 base; unmatched bases: 3. CDR3 sequence reads: CASSLGQGASYNEQFF. The CDR3 DNA reads TGCGCCAGCAGCTTGGGGCAGGGGGCGTCCTACAATGAGCAGTTCTTC.

The chain couples TRBV9 to TRBJ1-2, with D unresolved. V lost 0 bases and J lost 4, with 4 bases in between. CDR3 length equals 12 residues. Per germline, CDR1 SGDLS and CDR2 YYNGEE. The chain's CDR3 is CASSVASYGYTF. DNA for the CDR3: TGTGCCAGCAGCGTAGCCAGCTATGGCTACACCTTC.

The genes are TRBV16 and TRBJ1-4; D not resolved. This CDR3 has 17 amino acids. Per germline, CDR1 KGHSY and CDR2 FQNENV. The V gene lost 3 bases and the J gene lost 1 base, with 15 bases spanning the gap. CDR3 sequence (DNA): TGTGCCAGCAGCCATCCCTCAGGAGCGGGAACTAATGAAAAACTGTTTTTT. Residues: CASSHPSGAGTNEKLFF.

This clone was seen more than once but under ten times. This rearrangement joins TRBV30 to TRBJ1-2, with D unresolved. This CDR3 comprises 13 residues. Germline V gene sequence: CDR1 GTSNPN, CDR2 SVGIG (reference sequence). V was cut by 3 bases and J by 8 bases, with 16 bases left in between. This CDR3 reads CAWRVGPDMGYTF. As DNA, the CDR3 is TGTGCCTGGAGGGTGGGCCCTGACATGGGCTACACCTTC.

J is TRBJ2-6 and V is TRBV3-1 (or the pseudogene TRBV3-2); 7 bases align to TRBD1. This CDR3 is built from 17 residues. In germline, CDR1 is LGHDT, CDR2 YNNKEL (reference sequence). The V gene end was trimmed by 2 bases and the J gene end by 0 bases; junction bases not matched to a gene: 4. The chain's CDR3 is CASSQRGPHSGANVLTF. CDR3 bases: TGTGCCAGCAGCCAAAGGGGGCCCCACTCTGGGGCCAACGTCCTGACTTTC.

The chain couples TRBV5-4 to TRBJ2-1, with D possibly TRBD1 on 5 matching bases. The length of the CDR3 is 15 residues. Germline lookup yields CDR1 SGHNT and CDR2 YYREEE (reference sequence). V lost 4 bases and J lost 4, with 15 bases in between. The CDR3 DNA sequence: TGTGCCAGCAGCCAAGGGGTGGTAGTATACAATGAGCAGTTCTTC. Translating it yields CASSQGVVVYNEQFF.

V is TRBV9 and J is TRBJ1-6; D is unresolved. V was pared by 3 bases and J by 0 bases, with 7 bases between. This CDR3 is 15 amino acids long. Germline CDR1 is SGDLS and CDR2 is YYNGEE. Here the CDR3 reads CASSAPGSYNSPLHF. The DNA for the CDR3 is TGTGCCAGCAGCGCCCCGGGCTCCTATAATTCACCCCTCCACTTT.